This TCR beta chain stems from a study of cytomegalovirus exposure and HLA in healthy donors. Study outcomes and limitations: TCR beta chains numbering 164 were designated cytomegalovirus-associated.

The CDR3 is made up of 15 amino acids. Germline V gene lookup returns CDR1 SNHLY and CDR2 FYNNEI. V dropped 4 bases and J dropped 5; count of bases not matched to a gene: 8. Here immunoSEQ multiplex PCR was the method, and the copy in TCRdb shows in-frame clones only, minus some. There are roughly 180,000 clones in the sample; about 89% occur only once, and more than 5.5% lies in the top ten. Points on this clone: Its matching antigen is unknown.

This TCR derives from a man younger than 45 in good health and CMV-seropositive. V is TRBV2 and J is TRBJ1-5; 7 bases are shared with TRBD1. Sequences were obtained from PBMCs. CDR3 residues: CASSGDSAQYQPQHF. CDR3 DNA: TGTGCCAGCAGTGGGGACAGCGCCCAATATCAGCCCCAGCATTTT.